This T cell receptor (beta chain) comes out of a study of radiotherapy plus CTLA-4 blockade in lung cancer. Study observations and caveats: Among reported predictors of response, early blood T cell clone dynamics with interferon-beta performed best.

Enrolled patients, whose metastatic non-small-cell lung cancer was chemo-refractory, received focal radiation plus CTLA-4 blockade with ipilimumab. This CDR3 comprises 14 residues. V was pared by 6 bases and J by 0 bases, with 11 bases between. Germline loops: CDR1 MNHEY, CDR2 SVGAGI. The data were produced by immunoSEQ multiplex PCR, yet TCRdb's version contains in-frame clones alone and is incomplete. In the table there are approximately 78,000 clones, roughly 75% of which are singletons. Worth noting for this clone: Antigen: not known.

The clonotype originates from a human donor with non-small cell lung cancer who had a complete response to radiotherapy plus ipilimumab. V usage is TRBV6-5 and J usage is TRBJ1-2, with D unresolved. Sequenced material: peripheral blood, taken from a patient treated with radiotherapy plus ipilimumab. CDR3 sequence (DNA): TGTGCCAGCAGCCCCGCGAGGACTAACTATGGCTACACCTTC. The encoded protein is CASSPARTNYGYTF.